Listed below are T cell receptor beta chains from one sample, sequenced in a study of chronic HIV infection and antiretroviral therapy. A single record per CDR3 protein comes from TCRdb applying MiXCR to the 5' RACE reads. Here the sample spans more than 40,000 distinct CDR3 sequences, about a fifth being singletons. Material for sequencing was peripheral blood. These receptors all stem from an adult who had HIV and had not received antiretroviral therapy, or was an uninfected healthy control (not recorded which). CDR3s include the opening cysteine and the closing phenylalanine or tryptophan. The order of the fields is clone size, V gene, D gene, J gene, CDR3 protein, CDR3 DNA. D genes are given only for firm matches. The size of a clone is reported for some rows only, either as once, few or many, or as a class for expanded clones.

few	TRBV27	NA	TRBJ1-3	CASRNTYSGNTIYF	TGTGCCAGCAGGAATACTTACTCTGGAAACACCATATATTTT
few	TRBV6-5	NA	TRBJ2-3	CASPPSTDTQYF	TGTGCCAGCCCACCTAGCACAGATACGCAGTATTTT
few	TRBV6-5	NA	TRBJ2-6	CASSYRRDLSGANVLTF	TGTGCCAGCAGTTATCGGAGGGATTTGAGCGGGGCCAACGTCCTGACTTTC
NA	TRBV15	NA	TRBJ1-3	CATSRGGGTSGNTIYF	TGTGCCACCAGCAGAGGAGGGGGGACCTCTGGAAACACCATATATTTT
few	TRBV3-1	NA	TRBJ2-5	CASSQFSRGPETQYF	TGTGCCAGCAGCCAATTCTCCCGGGGCCCGGAGACCCAGTACTTC
many	TRBV18	TRBD1	TRBJ2-7	CASSLMRDRAYEQYF	TGTGCCAGCTCTCTTATGAGGGACAGGGCCTACGAGCAGTACTTC
NA	TRBV6-5	TRBD1	TRBJ1-1	CASIKQGKGEAFF	TGTGCCAGCATCAAACAGGGGAAGGGTGAAGCTTTCTTT
NA	TRBV5-5	TRBD2	TRBJ2-7	CASSFLWRQREYEQYF	TGTGCCAGCAGCTTTCTCTGGCGTCAGCGGGAGTACGAGCAGTACTTC
NA	TRBV2	NA	TRBJ2-3	CASSEAQAGLTDTQYF	TGTGCCAGCAGTGAAGCGCAGGCGGGGCTCACAGATACGCAGTATTTT
NA	TRBV28	NA	TRBJ2-7	CASSPAGATSYEQYF	TGTGCCAGCAGTCCCGCCGGCGCTACCTCCTACGAGCAGTACTTC
NA	TRBV14	TRBD2	TRBJ2-1	CASSLLAGGQNEQFF	TGTGCCAGTAGTTTACTAGCGGGAGGGCAAAATGAGCAGTTCTTC
few	TRBV9	TRBD1	TRBJ2-3	CASSVRQGSTDTQYF	TGTGCCAGCAGTGTTCGACAGGGCTCCACAGATACGCAGTATTTT
few	TRBV10-3	TRBD1	TRBJ2-7	CAISDPGQASRYF	TGTGCCATCAGTGACCCTGGACAGGCCTCACGGTACTTC
NA	TRBV5-1	NA	TRBJ1-2	CASGGSTYGYTF	TGCGCCAGCGGAGGGTCTACCTATGGCTACACCTTC
NA	TRBV5-1	NA	TRBJ2-2	CASSFVLATNTGELFF	TGCGCCAGCAGCTTCGTGTTGGCCACGAACACCGGGGAGCTGTTTTTT
NA	TRBV4-2	NA	TRBJ2-3	CASSQSPPGVSTDTQYF	TGTGCCAGCAGCCAATCTCCTCCAGGGGTGAGCACAGATACGCAGTATTTT